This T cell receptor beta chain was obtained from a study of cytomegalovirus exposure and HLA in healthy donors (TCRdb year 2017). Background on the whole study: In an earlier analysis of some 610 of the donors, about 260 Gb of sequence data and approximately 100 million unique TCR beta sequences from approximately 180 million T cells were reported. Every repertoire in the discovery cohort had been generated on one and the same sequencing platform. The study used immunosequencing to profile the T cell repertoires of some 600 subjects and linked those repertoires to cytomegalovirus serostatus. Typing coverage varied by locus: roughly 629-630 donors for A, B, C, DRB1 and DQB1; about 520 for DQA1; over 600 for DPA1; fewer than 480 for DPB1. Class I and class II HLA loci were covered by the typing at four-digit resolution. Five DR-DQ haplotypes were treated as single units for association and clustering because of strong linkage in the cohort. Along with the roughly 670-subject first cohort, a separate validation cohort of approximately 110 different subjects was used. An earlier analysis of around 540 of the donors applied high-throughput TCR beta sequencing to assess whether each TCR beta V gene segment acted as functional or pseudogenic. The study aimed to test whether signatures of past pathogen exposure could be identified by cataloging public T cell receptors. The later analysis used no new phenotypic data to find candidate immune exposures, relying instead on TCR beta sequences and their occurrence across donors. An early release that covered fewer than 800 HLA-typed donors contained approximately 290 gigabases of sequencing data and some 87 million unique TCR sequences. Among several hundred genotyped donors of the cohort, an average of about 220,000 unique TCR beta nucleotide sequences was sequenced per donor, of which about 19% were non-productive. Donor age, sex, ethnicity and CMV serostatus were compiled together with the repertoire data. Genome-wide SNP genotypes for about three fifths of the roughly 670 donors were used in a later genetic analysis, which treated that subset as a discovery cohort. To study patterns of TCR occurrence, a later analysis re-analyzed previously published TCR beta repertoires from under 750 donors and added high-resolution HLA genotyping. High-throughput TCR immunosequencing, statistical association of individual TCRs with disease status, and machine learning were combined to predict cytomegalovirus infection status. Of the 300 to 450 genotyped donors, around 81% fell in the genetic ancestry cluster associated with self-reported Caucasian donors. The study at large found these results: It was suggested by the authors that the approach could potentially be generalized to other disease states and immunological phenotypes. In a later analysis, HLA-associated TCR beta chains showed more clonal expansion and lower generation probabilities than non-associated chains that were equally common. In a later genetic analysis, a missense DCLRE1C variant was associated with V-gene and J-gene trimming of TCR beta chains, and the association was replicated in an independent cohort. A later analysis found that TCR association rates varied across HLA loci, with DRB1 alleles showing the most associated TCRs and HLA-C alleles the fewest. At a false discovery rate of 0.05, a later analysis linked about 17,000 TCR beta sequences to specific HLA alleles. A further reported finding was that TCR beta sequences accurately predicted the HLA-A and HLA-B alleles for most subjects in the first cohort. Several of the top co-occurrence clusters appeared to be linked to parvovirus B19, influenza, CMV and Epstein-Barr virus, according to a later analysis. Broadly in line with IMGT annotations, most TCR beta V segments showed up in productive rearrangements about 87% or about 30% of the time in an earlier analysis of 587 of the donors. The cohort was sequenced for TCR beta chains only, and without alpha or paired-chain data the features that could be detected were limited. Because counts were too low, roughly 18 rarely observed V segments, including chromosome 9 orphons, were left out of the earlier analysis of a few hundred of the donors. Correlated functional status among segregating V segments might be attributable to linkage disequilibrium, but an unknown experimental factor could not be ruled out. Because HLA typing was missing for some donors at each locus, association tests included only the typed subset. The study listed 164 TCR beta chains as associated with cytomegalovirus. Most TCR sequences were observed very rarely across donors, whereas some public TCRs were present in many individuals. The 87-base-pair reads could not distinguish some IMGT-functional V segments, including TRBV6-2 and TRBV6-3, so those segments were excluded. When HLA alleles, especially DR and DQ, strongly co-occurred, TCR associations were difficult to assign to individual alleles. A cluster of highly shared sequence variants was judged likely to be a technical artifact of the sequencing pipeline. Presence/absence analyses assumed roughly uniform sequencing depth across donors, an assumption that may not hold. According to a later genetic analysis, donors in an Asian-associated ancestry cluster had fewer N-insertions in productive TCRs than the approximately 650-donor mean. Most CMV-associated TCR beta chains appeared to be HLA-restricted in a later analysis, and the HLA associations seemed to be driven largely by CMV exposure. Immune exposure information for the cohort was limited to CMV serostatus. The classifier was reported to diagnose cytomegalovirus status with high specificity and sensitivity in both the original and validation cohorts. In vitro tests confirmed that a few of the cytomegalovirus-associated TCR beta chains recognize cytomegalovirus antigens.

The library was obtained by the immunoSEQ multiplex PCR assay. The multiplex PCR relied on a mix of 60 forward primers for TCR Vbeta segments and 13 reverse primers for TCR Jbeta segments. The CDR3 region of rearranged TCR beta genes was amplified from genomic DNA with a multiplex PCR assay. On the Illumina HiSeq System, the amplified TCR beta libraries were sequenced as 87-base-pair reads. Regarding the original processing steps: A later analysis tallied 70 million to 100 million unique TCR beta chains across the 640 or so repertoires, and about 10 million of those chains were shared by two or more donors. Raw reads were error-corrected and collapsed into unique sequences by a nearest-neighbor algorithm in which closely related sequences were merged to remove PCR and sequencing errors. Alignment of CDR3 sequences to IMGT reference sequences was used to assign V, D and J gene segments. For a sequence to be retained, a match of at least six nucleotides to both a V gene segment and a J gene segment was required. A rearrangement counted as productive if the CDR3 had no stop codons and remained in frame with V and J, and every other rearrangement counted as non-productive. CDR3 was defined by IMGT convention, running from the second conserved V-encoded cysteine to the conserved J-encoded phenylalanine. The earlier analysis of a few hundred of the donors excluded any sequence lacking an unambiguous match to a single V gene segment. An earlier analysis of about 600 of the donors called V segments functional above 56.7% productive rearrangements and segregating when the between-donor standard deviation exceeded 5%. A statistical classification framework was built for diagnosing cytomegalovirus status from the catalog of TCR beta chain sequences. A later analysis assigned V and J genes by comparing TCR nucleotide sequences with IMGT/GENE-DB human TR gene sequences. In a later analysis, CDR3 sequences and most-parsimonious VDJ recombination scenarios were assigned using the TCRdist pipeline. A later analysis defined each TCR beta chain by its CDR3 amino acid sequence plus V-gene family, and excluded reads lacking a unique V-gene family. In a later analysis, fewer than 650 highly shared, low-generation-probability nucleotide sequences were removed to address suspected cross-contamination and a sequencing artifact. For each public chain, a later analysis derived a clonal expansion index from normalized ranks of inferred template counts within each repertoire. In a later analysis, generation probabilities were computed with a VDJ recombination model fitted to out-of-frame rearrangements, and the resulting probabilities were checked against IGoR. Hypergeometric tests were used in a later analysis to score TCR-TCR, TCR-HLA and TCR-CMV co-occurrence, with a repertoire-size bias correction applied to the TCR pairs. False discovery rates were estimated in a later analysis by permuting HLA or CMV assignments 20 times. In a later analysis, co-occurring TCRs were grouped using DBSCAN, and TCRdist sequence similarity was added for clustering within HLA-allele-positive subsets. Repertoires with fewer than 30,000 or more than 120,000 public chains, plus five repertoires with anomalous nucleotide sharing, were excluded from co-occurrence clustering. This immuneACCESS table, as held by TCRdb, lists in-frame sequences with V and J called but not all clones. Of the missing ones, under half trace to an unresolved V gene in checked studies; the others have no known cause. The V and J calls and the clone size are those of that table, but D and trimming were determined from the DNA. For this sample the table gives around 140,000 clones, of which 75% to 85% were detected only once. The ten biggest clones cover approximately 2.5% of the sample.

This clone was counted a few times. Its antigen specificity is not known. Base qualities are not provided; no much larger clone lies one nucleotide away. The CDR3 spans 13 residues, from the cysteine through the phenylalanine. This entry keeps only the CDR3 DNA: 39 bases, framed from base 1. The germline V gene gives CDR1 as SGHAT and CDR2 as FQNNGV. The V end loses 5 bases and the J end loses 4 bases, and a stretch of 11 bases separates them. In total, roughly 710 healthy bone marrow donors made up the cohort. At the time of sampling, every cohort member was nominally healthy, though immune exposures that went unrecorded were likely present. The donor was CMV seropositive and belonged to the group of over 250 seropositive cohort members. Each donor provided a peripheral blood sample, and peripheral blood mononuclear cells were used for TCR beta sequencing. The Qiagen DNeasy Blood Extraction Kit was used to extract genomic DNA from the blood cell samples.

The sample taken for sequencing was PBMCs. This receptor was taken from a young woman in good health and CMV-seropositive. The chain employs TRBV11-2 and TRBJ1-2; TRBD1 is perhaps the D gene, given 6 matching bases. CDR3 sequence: CASSPTGGYGYTF. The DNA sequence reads TGTGCCAGCAGCCCGACAGGAGGCTATGGCTACACCTTC.